Below are 28 T cell receptor beta chains sequenced from a single sample in a study of lymphopenia after photon versus proton radiotherapy. The repertoire was sequenced with immunoSEQ multiplex PCR; TCRdb's copy has only in-frame clones and lacks some. The sample lists around 150,000 clones; roughly nine tenths were seen once. The sample was peripheral blood, taken from a patient treated with photon-based radiotherapy. These receptors were obtained from a man between 45 and 60 years old with gastric cancer.

CDR3 nucleotides: TGTGCCAGCAGCCCCACAAGAGACGCTGGAAACACCATATATTTT. It yields the protein CASSPTRDAGNTIYF. The chain carries TRBV7-2 and TRBJ1-3; D ambiguous. The CDR3 extends over 15 amino acids. Germline CDR1 reads SGHTA; CDR2 reads FQGNSA. V was clipped by 5 bases and J by 2 bases, with 13 bases between them.

The V gene is TRBV19, the J gene TRBJ1-2, with 10 bases aligning to TRBD1. CDR1 LNHDA and CDR2 SQIVND come from the germline V gene (reference sequence). After removal of 5 bases from V and 8 bases from J, the junction contained 8 bases not matched to a gene. The CDR3 loop spans 14 amino acids. The chain's CDR3 is CASSWGQGSWGYTF. DNA for the CDR3: TGTGCCAGTAGTTGGGGACAGGGGTCTTGGGGCTACACCTTC.

This chain joins TRBV4-2 and TRBJ2-1, with 7 bases matching TRBD2. The CDR3 is made up of 15 amino acids. The V gene's germline CDR1 is LGHNA and CDR2 YNFKEQ. Losses at the gene ends were 4 bases for V and 1 base for J; bases not matched to a gene: 4. The CDR3 loop reads CASSPPAGSYNEQFF. The CDR3 DNA follows: TGTGCCAGCAGCCCCCCAGCGGGGTCCTACAATGAGCAGTTCTTC.

This sequence joins TRBV11-2 and TRBJ2-5; 8 bases match TRBD2. The CDR3 extends over 16 amino acids. Germline-derived CDR1 and CDR2 are SGHAT and FQNNGV. The junction had 12 bases not matched to a gene; V was cut back by 5 bases and J by 4 bases. CDR3 region: CASSPTSGPGGETQYF. CDR3 in DNA: TGTGCCAGCAGCCCCACTAGCGGACCTGGTGGAGAGACCCAGTACTTC.

The CDR3 DNA reads TGTGCCAGCATGTCCCGCGGGACAGGAGTTATGGGCTACACCTTC. Encoded protein: CASMSRGTGVMGYTF. V gene TRBV2 combines with J gene TRBJ1-2; TRBD1 agrees at 8 bases. The V segment lost 7 bases and the J segment 8 bases; nucleotides outside the gene matches: 15. This CDR3 has 15 residues. The germline V gene has CDR1 SNHLY and CDR2 FYNNEI.

This rearrangement joins TRBV29-1 to TRBJ1-1; possible D gene TRBD1, 5 bases. Germline values: CDR1 SQVTM, CDR2 ANQGSEA. V was clipped by 5 bases and J by 1 base, with 17 bases between them. CDR3 length: 15 amino acids. CDR3 nucleotides: TGCAGCGTTCAACGGGACTCCGGCTGGAACACTGAAGCTTTCTTT. Translated, it gives CSVQRDSGWNTEAFF. The full variable domain, rest sourced from reference TRBV29-1 and TRBJ1-1, is SAVISQKPSRDICQRGTSLTIQCQVDSQVTMMFWYRQQPGQSLTLIATANQGSEATYESGFVIDKFPISRPNLTFSTLTVSNMSPEDSSIYLCSVQRDSGWNTEAFFGQGTRLTVV.

V usage is TRBV6-5 and J usage is TRBJ2-3; TRBD2 aligns across 13 bases. Germline lookup yields CDR1 MNHEY and CDR2 SVGAGI. The CDR3 loop spans 15 amino acids. The V and J ends lost 10 bases and 3 bases, in that order; junction bases with no gene match: 7. CDR3 nucleotide sequence: TGTGCCACCGGGCGGACTAGCGGGAGAACAGATACGCAGTATTTT. This translates into CATGRTSGRTDTQYF.

The rearrangement links TRBV7-2 to TRBJ1-5; D perhaps matches TRBD1 (5 bases). Germline V gene sequence: CDR1 SGHTA, CDR2 FQGNSA. There are 16 residues in the CDR3. Trimming removed 1 base from V and 1 base from J, with 11 bases in between. CDR3 sequence (DNA): TGTGCCAGCAGCTTAGGGGGAGGGGTGAGCAATCAGCCCCAGCATTTT. Encoded protein: CASSLGGGVSNQPQHF.

J is TRBJ2-3 and V is TRBV29-1, with D perhaps matching TRBD1 (5 bases). This CDR3 contains 13 residues. Trimming took 7 bases from V and 5 from J, leaving 16 bases between them. Germline V lookup: CDR1 SQVTM, CDR2 ANQGSEA. CDR3 in DNA: TGCAGCGCCCAATTGCAGGGCGTAGATACGCAGTATTTT. It translates to CSAQLQGVDTQYF.

The chain combines TRBV5-1 with TRBJ1-1; 8 nucleotides match TRBD1. The trim removed 2 bases at V and 0 bases at J, leaving 6 bases unmatched. Germline V gene lookup returns CDR1 SGHRS and CDR2 YFSETQ. The CDR3 contains 16 residues. CDR3: CASSFRAGGMNTEAFF. CDR3 DNA sequence: TGCGCCAGCAGCTTTCGAGCAGGGGGCATGAACACTGAAGCTTTCTTT.

This rearrangement joins TRBV12-5 to TRBJ1-1; no clear D gene. The CDR3 covers 15 residues. The V end lost 0 bases, the J end lost 5 bases, and 13 bases lay between the germline ends. Germline lookup yields CDR1 LGHNT and CDR2 FRNRAP. CDR3 DNA: TGTGCTAGTGGTTTGGTACATCCGGGTGGGACTGAAGCTTTCTTT. Protein: CASGLVHPGGTEAFF.

The gene calls are TRBV5-6 and TRBJ2-7; 7 bases are a match to TRBD1. Germline V lookup: CDR1 SGHDT, CDR2 YYEEEE. J gave up 4 bases and V 5 bases, and 9 bases lay outside the gene matches. The CDR3 has 14 amino acids. The chain's CDR3 is CASRARGRGYEQYF. CDR3 sequence (DNA): TGTGCCAGCAGAGCTAGGGGGCGAGGGTACGAGCAGTACTTC. The whole variable domain, remainder taken from reference TRBV5-6 and TRBJ2-7, is DAGVTQSPTHLIKTRGQQVTLRCSPKSGHDTVSWYQQALGQGPQFIFQYYEEEERQRGNFPDRFSGHQFPNYSSELNVNALLLGDSALYLCASRARGRGYEQYFGPGTRLTVT.

This clone was found a few times. The chain employs TRBV7-6 and TRBJ1-1; no clear D. In germline, CDR1 is SGHVS, CDR2 FNYEAQ. Trimming shortened V by 2 bases and J by 5 bases, and 12 bases separated the two germline ends. This CDR3 contains 14 residues. CDR3 bases: TGTGCCAGCAGCTTAACGAGGCGGGTTACTGAAGCTTTCTTT. It specifies CASSLTRRVTEAFF.

The CDR3: CASSSRRVGRNEQFF. CDR3 bases: TGTGCCAGCAGCTCCCGAAGAGTAGGGAGGAATGAGCAGTTCTTC. The chain uses TRBV7-9 and TRBJ2-1; D may be TRBD2 (6 bases). This CDR3 spans 15 amino acids. The germline V gene has CDR1 SEHNR and CDR2 FQNEAQ (reference sequence). Trimming took off 4 bases at V and 7 bases at J, with 17 bases between the two ends.

V and J are TRBV29-1 and TRBJ2-1; D gene uncertain. Germline CDR1 reads SQVTM; CDR2 reads ANQGSEA. The length of the CDR3 is 10 residues. The germline V and J ends were trimmed by 4 bases and 4 bases, with 2 bases remaining between them. In DNA form, the CDR3 reads TGCAGCGTTGGGTACAATGAGCAGTTCTTC. Translating it yields CSVGYNEQFF.

This chain connects TRBV27 to TRBJ2-3; 12 positions match TRBD2. Germline CDR1 MNHEY, CDR2 SMNVEV (reference sequence). This CDR3 contains 16 residues. V lost 4 bases, J lost 2 bases, and 4 bases stayed unmatched. The CDR3 is CASSYWTSGTTDTQYF. Here the CDR3 DNA reads TGTGCCAGCAGTTACTGGACTAGCGGGACCACAGATACGCAGTATTTT.

The CDR3 DNA sequence: TGTGCCAGCAGCTTAGTGGGGACAGGGGACGGCTACACCTTC. The encoded protein is CASSLVGTGDGYTF. V gene TRBV7-9 combines with J gene TRBJ1-2; 10 nucleotides line up with TRBD1. This CDR3 spans 14 amino acids. Per the germline V gene, CDR1 is SEHNR and CDR2 is FQNEAQ (reference sequence). J lost 8 bases, V lost 1 base, and 4 bases had no gene match.

The chain has TRBV7-9 and TRBJ1-3, with D tentatively TRBD1 (5 bases). CDR3 length: 14 residues. Germline V CDR1 and CDR2: SEHNR, FQNEAQ (reference sequence). V was pared by 1 base and J by 4 bases, with 8 bases between. The CDR3 DNA reads as TGTGCCAGCAGCTTAGAGGGGTCAGGAAACACCATATATTTT. This sequence encodes CASSLEGSGNTIYF.

The genes are TRBV6-6 and TRBJ1-2; 9 bases map to TRBD1. The CDR3 is 15 amino acids. Germline V gives CDR1 MNHNY, CDR2 SVGAGI (reference sequence). After removal of 2 bases from V and 4 bases from J, the junction contained 5 bases not matched to a gene. The CDR3 is CASSYAQGAGYGYTF. In DNA form, the CDR3 reads TGTGCCAGCAGTTACGCACAGGGGGCCGGCTATGGCTACACCTTC.

J is TRBJ2-3 and V is TRBV5-1; no definite D call. The CDR3 covers 15 residues. The ends were cut back, 4 bases at V and 1 base at J, with 13 bases in the middle. The germline CDR1 and CDR2 sequences are SGHRS and YFSETQ. Here the CDR3 DNA reads TGCGCCAGCAGCCCCCTAGATTTGCGCACAGATACGCAGTATTTT. This codes for CASSPLDLRTDTQYF. The full variable domain, completed using reference TRBV5-1 and TRBJ2-3, is KAGVTQTPRYLIKTRGQQVTLSCSPISGHRSVSWYQQTPGQGLQFLFEYFSETQRNKGNFPGRFSGRQFSNSRSEMNVSTLELGDSALYLCASSPLDLRTDTQYFGPGTRLTVL.

In DNA form, the CDR3 reads TGTGCCTGGAGCCCCGGACAGTTTCATGAAGCTTTCTTT. It yields the protein CAWSPGQFHEAFF. The V gene is TRBV30, the J gene TRBJ1-1; D is perhaps TRBD1 (6 bases). V shed 3 bases and J shed 7 bases, with 15 bases lying between them. Germline loops: CDR1 GTSNPN, CDR2 SVGIG (reference sequence). The CDR3 totals 13 residues.

This clone has only one observation. This chain joins TRBV30 and TRBJ1-4, with D maybe TRBD1 (6 bases). The germline V gene has CDR1 GTSNPN and CDR2 SVGIG (reference sequence). V gave up 3 bases and J gave up 3 bases, with 11 bases separating them. This CDR3 spans 14 amino acids. CDR3 sequence (DNA): TGTGCCTGGAGCAAAGGGGGAGCTAATGAAAAACTGTTTTTT. This translates into CAWSKGGANEKLFF.

The rearrangement joins TRBV9 to TRBJ1-2; 9 bases fit TRBD1. V lost 4 bases and J lost 4; bases outside the gene matches: 8. The CDR3 is made up of 15 amino acids. From germline, CDR1 is SGDLS and CDR2 YYNGEE. The CDR3 region is CASSPRDRVVYGYTF. The CDR3, as DNA: TGTGCCAGCAGCCCCCGGGACAGGGTGGTCTATGGCTACACCTTC.

CDR3 loop: CASSPIQGPGELFF. The CDR3 DNA reads as TGTGCCAGCAGCCCAATACAGGGTCCCGGGGAGCTGTTTTTT. This chain joins TRBV7-9 and TRBJ2-2; a possible D gene is TRBD1 (6 bases). V lost 5 bases and J 6 bases, leaving 13 bases between the germline ends. Germline CDR1 SEHNR, CDR2 FQNEAQ (reference sequence). This CDR3 is 14 amino acids long.

This sequence joins TRBV5-5 and TRBJ1-3, with no clear D. The germline CDR1 and CDR2 sequences are SGHKS and YYEKEE (reference sequence). Trimming removed 0 bases at V and 1 base at J, with 5 bases between. The CDR3 spans 14 residues. The CDR3 region has the DNA TGTGCCAGCAGCTTGGCCACTTCTGGAAACACCATATATTTT. Its translation is CASSLATSGNTIYF.

This sequence joins TRBV25-1 and TRBJ1-1; perhaps TRBD1 as D (6 bases). Germline loops: CDR1 MGHDK, CDR2 SYGVNS. Trimming took 4 bases from V and 1 from J, leaving 10 bases between them. The CDR3 has 14 residues. This chain's CDR3 is CASSGRTANTEAFF. In DNA, the CDR3 is TGTGCCAGCAGTGGCAGGACAGCGAACACTGAAGCTTTCTTT. The full variable domain, rest sourced from reference TRBV25-1 and TRBJ1-1, is EADIYQTPRYLVIGTGKKITLECSQTMGHDKMYWYQQDPGMELHLIHYSYGVNSTEKGDLSSESTVSRIRTEHFPLTLESARPSHTSQYLCASSGRTANTEAFFGQGTRLTVV.

The chain recombines TRBV7-9 with TRBJ1-4, with 8 bases fitting TRBD1. Germline CDR1 SEHNR, CDR2 FQNEAQ (reference sequence). The ends lost 2 bases at V and 2 bases at J; junction bases unmatched: 10. This CDR3 has 18 residues. The CDR3 loop is CASSLRTGQGWTNEKLFF. The CDR3 region has the DNA TGTGCCAGCAGCTTAAGGACAGGGCAGGGGTGGACTAATGAAAAACTGTTTTTT.

As concerns this clone: Other DNA sequences in this sample translate to the same CDR3. The gene calls are TRBV5-1 and TRBJ1-1; a weak D match, TRBD1 (5 bases). CDR3 size: 14 residues. CDR1 SGHRS and CDR2 YFSETQ come from the germline V gene. V lost 4 bases to trimming and J lost 0 bases, with 10 bases between them. CDR3 nucleotides: TGCGCCAGCAGCGCTGGGACGGTGAACACTGAAGCTTTCTTT. Its protein product is CASSAGTVNTEAFF.